The 18 T cell receptor beta chains below come from one sample, sequenced in a study of shared clonotypes between healthy human individuals. The assay was immunoSEQ multiplex PCR, and TCRdb's table has in-frame clones only and misses some. The sample lists about 2 million clones; over 85% were seen once. CD8 cells classed as naive were CD45RO-negative and positively selected for CCR7, excluding terminally differentiated effector memory CD45RA+ cells. What was sequenced was naive CD8+ T cells sorted from blood. These receptors came from a man younger than 35 in good health.

This chain links TRBV2 with TRBJ1-2; D is uncertain. There are 15 residues in the CDR3. With 0 bases removed from V and 4 bases from J, the gap between germline ends came to 12 bases. Per germline, CDR1 SNHLY and CDR2 FYNNEI. DNA for the CDR3: TGTGCCAGCAGTGAAGCTGACACCTGGGGCTATGGCTACACCTTC. It yields the protein CASSEADTWGYGYTF.

V is TRBV6-1 and J is TRBJ1-5; TRBD1 matches at 9 bases. The germline V gene has CDR1 MNHNS and CDR2 SASEGT. CDR3 length: 12 amino acids. This chain's CDR3 is CAWGDRAQPQHF. The DNA of the CDR3 is TGTGCGTGGGGGGACAGGGCTCAGCCCCAGCATTTT.

As concerns this clone: This same CDR3 is encoded by further DNA sequences in the sample. The chain couples TRBV6-5 to TRBJ2-7; D is possibly TRBD2 (5 bases). Germline values: CDR1 MNHEY, CDR2 SVGAGI. The V and J ends lost 2 bases and 4 bases respectively, with 12 bases between them. CDR3 size: 14 residues. The CDR3 DNA sequence: TGTGCCAGCAGTTACGGCGGGCCTACTTACGAGCAGTACTTC. This encodes CASSYGGPTYEQYF.

V and J are TRBV1 and TRBJ2-5; the D segment call TRBD2 is taken from the table without a DNA check. TRBV1 has pseudogene status. CDR3 length: 16 residues. The CDR3 sequence is CTSRMILAGGLGTQYF. The DNA of the CDR3 is TGCACCAGCAGGATGATACTAGCGGGGGGGCTGGGGACCCAGTACTTC.

V is TRBV12-5 and J is TRBJ2-7, with D perhaps being TRBD1 or TRBD2 (10 bases each). This CDR3 has 19 residues. V was trimmed by 6 bases and J by 4 bases, leaving 31 bases between them. The germline CDR1 and CDR2 sequences are LGHNT and FRNRAP. The CDR3 DNA reads as TGTGCTAGTGGACAGACAGGGGGCGCAGGGCTAGCGGGAGCGTACGAGCAGTACTTC. Encoded protein: CASGQTGGAGLAGAYEQYF.

CDR3 loop: CASSLPGQGDNTIYF. The CDR3 DNA sequence: TGTGCCAGCAGCCTTCCGGGACAGGGAGACAACACCATATATTTT. The rearrangement uses TRBV5-4 and TRBJ1-3; 9 positions match TRBD1. This CDR3 is built from 15 residues. Germline V lookup: CDR1 SGHNT, CDR2 YYREEE (reference sequence). Losses at the gene ends were 4 bases for V and 7 bases for J; bases not matched to a gene: 9. Drawing the rest from reference TRBV5-4 and TRBJ1-3, the complete variable domain is ETGVTQSPTHLIKTRGQQVTLRCSSQSGHNTVSWYQQALGQGPQFIFQYYREEENGRGNFPPRFSGLQFPNYSSELNVNALELDDSALYLCASSLPGQGDNTIYFGEGSWLTVV.

This chain joins TRBV30 and TRBJ2-2, with D possibly being TRBD2 (5 bases). Trimming took 3 bases from V and 2 from J, leaving 13 bases between them. There are 15 residues in the CDR3. In germline, CDR1 is GTSNPN, CDR2 SVGIG (reference sequence). CDR3 protein: CAWSARATNTGELFF. Written as DNA, the CDR3 is TGTGCCTGGAGCGCGAGGGCCACCAACACCGGGGAGCTGTTTTTT.

Only one count was recorded for this clone. The gene calls are TRBV5-1 and TRBJ2-2; no clear D gene. CDR1 is SGHRS and CDR2 is YFSETQ in the germline V gene. The V end was cut by 0 bases, the J end by 4 bases, with 7 bases between. CDR3 size: 14 residues. The CDR3 nucleotides read TGCGCCAGCAGCTTGGTGGGTCCCACCGGGGAGCTGTTTTTT. Protein sequence: CASSLVGPTGELFF.

The chain uses TRBV11-2 and TRBJ1-3, with 12 positions matching TRBD1. The length of the CDR3 is 19 residues. Per germline, CDR1 SGHAT and CDR2 FQNNGV. With 0 bases clipped from V and 3 bases from J, the junction kept 9 bases outside the gene matches. The CDR3 DNA sequence: TGTGCCAGCAGCTTAGACCCGGGACAGGGGGCCGTACTTGGAAACACCATATATTTT. The encoded protein is CASSLDPGQGAVLGNTIYF.

This chain connects TRBV5-1 to TRBJ2-1, with 8 positions matching TRBD2. The ends lost 4 bases at V and 2 bases at J; junction bases unmatched: 5. In germline, CDR1 is SGHRS, CDR2 YFSETQ. This CDR3 has 15 amino acids. The CDR3 loop is CASSGSGGTYNEQFF. As DNA, the CDR3 is TGCGCCAGCAGCGGGAGCGGGGGCACCTACAATGAGCAGTTCTTC.

CDR3 in amino acids: CAITSGYYEQYF. Here the CDR3 DNA reads TGTGCCATCACTAGCGGGTACTACGAGCAGTACTTC. The V and J genes are TRBV10-3 and TRBJ2-7; 8 positions match TRBD2. The germline V gene encodes CDR1 ENHRY and CDR2 SYGVKD. V was pared by 7 bases and J by 3 bases, with 2 bases of the junction left unmatched. The CDR3 contains 12 residues.

The rearrangement links TRBV14 to TRBJ2-5, with D uncertain. The CDR3 covers 13 residues. CDR1 and CDR2 (germline): SGHDN, FVKESK. V was clipped by 0 bases and J by 4 bases, with 6 bases between them. DNA for the CDR3: TGTGCCAGCAGCCAAGAGGAGAGAGAGACCCAGTACTTC. This codes for CASSQEERETQYF.

In this sample, this clone turned up once. This rearrangement joins TRBV25-1 to TRBJ2-7; D possibly uses TRBD1 or TRBD2 (6 bases each). Germline loops: CDR1 MGHDK, CDR2 SYGVNS. This CDR3 has 14 amino acids. V was trimmed by 3 bases and J by 5 bases, leaving 14 bases between them. This CDR3 is CASSDWAGEDEQYF. In DNA, the CDR3 is TGTGCCAGCAGTGACTGGGCAGGGGAGGACGAGCAGTACTTC.

The sample holds one count of this clone. CDR3 DNA sequence: TGTGCCAGCAGCTTATCCGGCGACAGCCTCTATGGCTACACCTTC. It is translated as CASSLSGDSLYGYTF. The genes are TRBV7-8 and TRBJ1-2, with D possibly matching TRBD1 (5 bases). The CDR3 has 15 residues. The germline CDR1 and CDR2 sequences are SGHVS and FQNEAQ. V lost 2 bases and J 4 bases, leaving 14 bases between the germline ends.

This chain links TRBV7-9 with TRBJ2-5; 15 bases line up with TRBD2. The CDR3 is 15 residues long. Germline CDR1 reads SEHNR; CDR2 reads FQNEAQ (reference sequence). The ends lost 10 bases at V and 5 bases at J; junction bases unmatched: 8. The CDR3 nucleotides read TGTGCCACCACTTGGACTAGCGGGGGGGCGGAGACCCAGTACTTC. This encodes CATTWTSGGAETQYF.

The V gene is TRBV4-3, the J gene TRBJ2-1, with 7 bases aligning to TRBD1. J gave up 7 bases and V 3 bases, and 6 bases lay outside the gene matches. The CDR3 runs to 14 residues. The germline V gene encodes CDR1 LGHNA and CDR2 YSLEER. Here the CDR3 DNA reads TGCGCCAGCAGCCAGGACAGGTTTTGGAATGAGCAGTTCTTC. The encoded protein is CASSQDRFWNEQFF.

The V and J genes are TRBV5-6 and TRBJ1-3; D remains ambiguous. V was pared by 1 base and J by 4 bases, with 12 bases between. This CDR3 spans 15 amino acids. Per the germline V gene, CDR1 is SGHDT and CDR2 is YYEEEE. This CDR3 reads CASSLNYSPGNTIYF. In DNA, the CDR3 is TGTGCCAGCAGCTTGAACTATAGCCCGGGAAACACCATATATTTT.

This sequence joins TRBV5-1 and TRBJ2-3, with D perhaps TRBD1 (8 bases). This CDR3 is 16 amino acids long. V gave up 0 bases and J gave up 4 bases, with 15 bases separating them. Germline V CDR1 and CDR2: SGHRS, YFSETQ. Here the CDR3 reads CASSLVNTGGADTQYF. Here the CDR3 DNA reads TGCGCCAGCAGCTTGGTTAATACAGGGGGGGCAGATACGCAGTATTTT.